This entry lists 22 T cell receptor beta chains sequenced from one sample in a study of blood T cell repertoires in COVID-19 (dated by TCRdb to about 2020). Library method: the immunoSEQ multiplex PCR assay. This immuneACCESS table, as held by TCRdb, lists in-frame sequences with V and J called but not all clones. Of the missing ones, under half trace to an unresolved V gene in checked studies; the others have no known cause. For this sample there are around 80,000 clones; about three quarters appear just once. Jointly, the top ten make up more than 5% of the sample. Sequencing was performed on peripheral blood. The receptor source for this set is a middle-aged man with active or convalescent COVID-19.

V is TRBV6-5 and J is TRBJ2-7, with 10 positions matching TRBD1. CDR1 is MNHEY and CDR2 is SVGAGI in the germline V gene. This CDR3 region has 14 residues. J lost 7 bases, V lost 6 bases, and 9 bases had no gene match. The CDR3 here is CASRTGDRGGEQYF. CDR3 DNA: TGTGCCAGCAGGACCGGGGACAGGGGCGGAGAGCAGTACTTC.

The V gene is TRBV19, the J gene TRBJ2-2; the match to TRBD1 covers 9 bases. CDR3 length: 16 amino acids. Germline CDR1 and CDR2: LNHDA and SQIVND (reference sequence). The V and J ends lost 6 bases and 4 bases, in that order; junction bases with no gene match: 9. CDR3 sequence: CASSRPGTGSTGELFF. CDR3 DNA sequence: TGTGCCAGTAGCCGTCCTGGGACAGGGTCCACCGGGGAGCTGTTTTTT.

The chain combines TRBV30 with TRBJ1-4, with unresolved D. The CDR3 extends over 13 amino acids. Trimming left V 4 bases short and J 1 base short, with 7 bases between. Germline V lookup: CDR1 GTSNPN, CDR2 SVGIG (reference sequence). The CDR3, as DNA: TGTGCCTGGAAGGGAGAAACTAATGAAAAACTGTTTTTT. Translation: CAWKGETNEKLFF.

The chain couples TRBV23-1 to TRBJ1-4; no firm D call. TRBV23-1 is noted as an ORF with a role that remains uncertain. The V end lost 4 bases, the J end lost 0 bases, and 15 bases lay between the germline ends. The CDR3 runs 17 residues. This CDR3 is CASSPETNSATNEKLFF. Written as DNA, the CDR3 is TGCGCCAGCAGTCCTGAGACTAACAGCGCAACTAATGAAAAACTGTTTTTT.

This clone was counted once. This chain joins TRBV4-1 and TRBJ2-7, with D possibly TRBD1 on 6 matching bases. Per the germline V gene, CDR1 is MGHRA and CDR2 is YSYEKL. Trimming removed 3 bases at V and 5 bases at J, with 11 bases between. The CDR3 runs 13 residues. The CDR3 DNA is TGCGCCAGCAGCCATACAGGGATGGACGAGCAGTACTTC. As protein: CASSHTGMDEQYF.

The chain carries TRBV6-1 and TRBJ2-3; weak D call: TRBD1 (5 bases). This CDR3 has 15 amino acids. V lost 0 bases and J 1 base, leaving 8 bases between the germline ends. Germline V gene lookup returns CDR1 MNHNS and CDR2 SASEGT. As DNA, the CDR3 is TGTGCCAGCAGTGAAGCCCTGACAGGCACAGATACGCAGTATTTT. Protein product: CASSEALTGTDTQYF.

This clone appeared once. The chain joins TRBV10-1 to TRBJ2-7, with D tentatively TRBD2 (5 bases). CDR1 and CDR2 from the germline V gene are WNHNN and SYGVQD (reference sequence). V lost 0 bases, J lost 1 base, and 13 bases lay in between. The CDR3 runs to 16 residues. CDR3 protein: CASSESISSPSYEQYF. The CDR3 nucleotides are TGCGCCAGCAGTGAGTCGATTTCTAGCCCATCCTACGAGCAGTACTTC.

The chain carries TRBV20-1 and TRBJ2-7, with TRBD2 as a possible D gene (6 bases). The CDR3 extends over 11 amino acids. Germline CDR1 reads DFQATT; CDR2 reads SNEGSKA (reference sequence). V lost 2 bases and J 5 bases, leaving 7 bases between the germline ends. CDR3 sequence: CSARRTNEQYF. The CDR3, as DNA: TGCAGTGCTAGAAGGACTAACGAGCAGTACTTC.

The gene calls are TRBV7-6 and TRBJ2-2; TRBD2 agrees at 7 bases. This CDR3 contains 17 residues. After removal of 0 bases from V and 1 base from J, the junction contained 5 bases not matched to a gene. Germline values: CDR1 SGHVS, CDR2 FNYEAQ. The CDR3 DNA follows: TGTGCCAGCAGCTTAGCGGGAACGGGGGGGAACACCGGGGAGCTGTTTTTT. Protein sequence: CASSLAGTGGNTGELFF. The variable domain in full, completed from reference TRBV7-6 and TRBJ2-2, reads GAGVSQSPRYKVTKRGQDVALRCDPISGHVSLYWYRQALGQGPEFLTYFNYEAQQDKSGLPNDRFSAERPEGSISTLTIQRTEQRDSAMYRCASSLAGTGGNTGELFFGEGSRLTVL.

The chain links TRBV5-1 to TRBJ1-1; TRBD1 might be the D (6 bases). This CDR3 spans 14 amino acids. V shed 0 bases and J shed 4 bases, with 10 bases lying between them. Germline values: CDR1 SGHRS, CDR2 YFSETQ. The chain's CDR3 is CASSLDGQSTEAFF. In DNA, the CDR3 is TGCGCCAGCAGCTTGGACGGACAGAGCACTGAAGCTTTCTTT. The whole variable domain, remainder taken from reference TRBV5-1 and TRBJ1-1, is KAGVTQTPRYLIKTRGQQVTLSCSPISGHRSVSWYQQTPGQGLQFLFEYFSETQRNKGNFPGRFSGRQFSNSRSEMNVSTLELGDSALYLCASSLDGQSTEAFFGQGTRLTVV.

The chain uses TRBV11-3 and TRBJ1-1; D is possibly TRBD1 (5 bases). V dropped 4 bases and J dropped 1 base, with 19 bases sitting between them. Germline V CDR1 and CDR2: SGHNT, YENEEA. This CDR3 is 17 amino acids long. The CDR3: CASSSETPHRRNTEAFF. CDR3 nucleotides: TGTGCCAGCAGCTCGGAGACCCCACACAGGAGGAACACTGAAGCTTTCTTT. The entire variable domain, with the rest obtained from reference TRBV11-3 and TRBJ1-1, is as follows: EAGVVQSPRYKIIEKKQPVAFWCNPISGHNTLYWYLQNLGQGPELLIRYENEEAVDDSQLPKDRFSAERLKGVDSTLKIQPAELGDSAVYLCASSSETPHRRNTEAFFGQGTRLTVV.

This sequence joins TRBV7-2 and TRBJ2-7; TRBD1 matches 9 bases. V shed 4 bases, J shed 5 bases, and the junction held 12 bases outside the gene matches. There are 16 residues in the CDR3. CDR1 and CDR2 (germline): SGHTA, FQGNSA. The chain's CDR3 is CASSSPFSGTGHEQYF. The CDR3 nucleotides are TGTGCCAGCAGCTCACCTTTTTCCGGGACAGGGCACGAGCAGTACTTC.

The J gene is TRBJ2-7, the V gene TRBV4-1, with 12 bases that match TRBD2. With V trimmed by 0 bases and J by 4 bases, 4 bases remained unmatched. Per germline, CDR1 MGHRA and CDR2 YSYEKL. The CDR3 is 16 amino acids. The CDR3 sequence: CASSQDPGLAGYEQYF. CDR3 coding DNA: TGCGCCAGCAGCCAAGATCCTGGACTAGCGGGATACGAGCAGTACTTC.

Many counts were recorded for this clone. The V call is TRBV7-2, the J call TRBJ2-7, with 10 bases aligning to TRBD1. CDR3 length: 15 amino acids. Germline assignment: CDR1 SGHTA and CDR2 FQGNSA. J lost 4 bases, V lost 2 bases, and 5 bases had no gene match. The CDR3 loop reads CASSLSTGGGYEQYF. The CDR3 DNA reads TGTGCCAGCAGCTTATCGACAGGGGGCGGATACGAGCAGTACTTC.

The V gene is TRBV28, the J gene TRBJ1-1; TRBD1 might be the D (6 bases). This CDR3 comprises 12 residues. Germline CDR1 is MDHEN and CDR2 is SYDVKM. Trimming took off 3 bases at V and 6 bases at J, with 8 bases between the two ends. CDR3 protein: CASSFGQSEAFF. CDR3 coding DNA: TGTGCCAGCAGTTTTGGACAGTCTGAAGCTTTCTTT.

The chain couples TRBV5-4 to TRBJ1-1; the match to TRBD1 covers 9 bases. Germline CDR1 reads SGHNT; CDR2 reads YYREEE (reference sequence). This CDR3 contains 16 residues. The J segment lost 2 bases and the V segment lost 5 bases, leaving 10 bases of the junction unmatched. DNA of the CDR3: TGTGCCAGCAGTTTGCCGGGACAGGGAAGTAACACTGAAGCTTTCTTT. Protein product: CASSLPGQGSNTEAFF.

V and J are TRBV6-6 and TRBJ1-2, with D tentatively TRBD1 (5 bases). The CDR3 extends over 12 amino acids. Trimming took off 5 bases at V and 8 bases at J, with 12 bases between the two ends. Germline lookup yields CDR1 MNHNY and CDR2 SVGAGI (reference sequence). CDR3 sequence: CASSTRVGGYTF. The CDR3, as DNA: TGTGCCAGCAGTACCAGGGTAGGGGGCTACACCTTC.

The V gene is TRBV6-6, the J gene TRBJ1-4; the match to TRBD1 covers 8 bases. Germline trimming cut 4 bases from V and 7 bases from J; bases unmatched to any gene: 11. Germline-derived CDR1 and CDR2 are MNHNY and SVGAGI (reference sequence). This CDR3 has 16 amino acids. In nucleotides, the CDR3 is TGTGCCAGCAGTTCTGGACCCCCGGACAGGGCTGAAAAACTGTTTTTT. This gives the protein CASSSGPPDRAEKLFF.

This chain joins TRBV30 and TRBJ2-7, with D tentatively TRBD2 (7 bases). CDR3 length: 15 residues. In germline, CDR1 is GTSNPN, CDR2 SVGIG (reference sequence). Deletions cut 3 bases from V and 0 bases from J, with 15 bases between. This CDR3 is CAWRRPGGFSYEQYF. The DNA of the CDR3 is TGTGCCTGGAGGCGTCCGGGGGGCTTCTCCTACGAGCAGTACTTC.

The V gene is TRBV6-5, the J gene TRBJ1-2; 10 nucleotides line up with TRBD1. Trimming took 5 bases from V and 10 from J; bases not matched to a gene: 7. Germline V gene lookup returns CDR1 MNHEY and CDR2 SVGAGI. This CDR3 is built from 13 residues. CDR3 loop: CASSKRQGANYTF. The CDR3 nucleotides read TGTGCCAGCAGTAAACGACAGGGGGCAAACTACACCTTC.

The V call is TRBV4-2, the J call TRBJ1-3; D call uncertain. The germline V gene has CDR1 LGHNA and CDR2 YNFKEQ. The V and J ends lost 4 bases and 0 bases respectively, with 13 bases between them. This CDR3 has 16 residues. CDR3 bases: TGTGCCAGCAGCCCGGCGGAGGTCATCTCTGGAAACACCATATATTTT. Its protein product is CASSPAEVISGNTIYF.

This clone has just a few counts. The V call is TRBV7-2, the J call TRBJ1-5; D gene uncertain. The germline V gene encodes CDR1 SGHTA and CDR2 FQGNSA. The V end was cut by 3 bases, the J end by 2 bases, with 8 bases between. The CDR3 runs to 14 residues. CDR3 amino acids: CASSFRQGNQPQHF. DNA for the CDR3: TGTGCCAGCAGCTTCAGGCAGGGCAATCAGCCCCAGCATTTT.